The clone carrying this TCR beta chain was recorded only once. The data were taken from a study of blood T cell repertoires in COVID-19. Overall study context: From the United States, Italy and Spain came samples of acute and convalescent COVID-19. T cells, B-cell-depleted T cells, or PBMCs provided the cDNA or gDNA that served as material.

The CDR3 spans 15 residues. CDR1 SGDLS and CDR2 YYNGEE come from the germline V gene. V lost 0 bases and J lost 7, with 11 bases in between. Authors' methods: Estimates of nucleated cell counts were drawn from the amplification of reference gene primers. Produced via immunoSEQ multiplex PCR; TCRdb's table is partial and in-frame only. The V and J calls and clone size were taken over from that table, and D and trimming were inferred from the DNA. The table includes about 160,000 clones, 80% to 85% detected once. The chain recombines TRBV9 with TRBJ1-6; unclear D gene. Sequencing input: peripheral blood. The sequence came from a woman over 75 with active or convalescent COVID-19. This chain's CDR3 is CASSVGVTTNSPLHF. For the CDR3, the DNA is TGTGCCAGCAGCGTAGGGGTGACAACGAATTCACCCCTCCACTTT.